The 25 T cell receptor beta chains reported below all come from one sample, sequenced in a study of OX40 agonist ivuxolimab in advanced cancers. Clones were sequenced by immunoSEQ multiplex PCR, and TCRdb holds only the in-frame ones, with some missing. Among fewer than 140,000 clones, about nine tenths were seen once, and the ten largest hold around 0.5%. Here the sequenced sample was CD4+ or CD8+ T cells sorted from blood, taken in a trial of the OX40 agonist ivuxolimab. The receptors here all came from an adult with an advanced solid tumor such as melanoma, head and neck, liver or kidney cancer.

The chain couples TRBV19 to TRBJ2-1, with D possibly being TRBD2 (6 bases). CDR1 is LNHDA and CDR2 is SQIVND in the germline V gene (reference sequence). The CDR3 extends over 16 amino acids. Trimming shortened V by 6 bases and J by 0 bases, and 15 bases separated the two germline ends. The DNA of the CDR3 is TGTGCCAGTAGCGTCCGACTAGTAGGCTCCTACAATGAGCAGTTCTTC. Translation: CASSVRLVGSYNEQFF.

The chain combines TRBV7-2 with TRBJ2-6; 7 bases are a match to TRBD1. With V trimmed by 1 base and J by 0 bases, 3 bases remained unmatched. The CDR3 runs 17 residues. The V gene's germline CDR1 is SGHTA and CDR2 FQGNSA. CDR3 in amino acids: CASSLGTGNSGANVLTF. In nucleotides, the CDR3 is TGTGCCAGCAGCTTAGGGACAGGCAACTCTGGGGCCAACGTCCTGACTTTC.

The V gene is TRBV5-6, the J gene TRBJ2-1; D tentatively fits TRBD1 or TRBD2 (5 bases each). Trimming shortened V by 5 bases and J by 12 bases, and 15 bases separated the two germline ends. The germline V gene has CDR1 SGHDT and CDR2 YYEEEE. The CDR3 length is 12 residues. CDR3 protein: CASSPGTPWQFF. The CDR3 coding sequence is TGTGCCAGCAGTCCCGGGACCCCTTGGCAGTTCTTC. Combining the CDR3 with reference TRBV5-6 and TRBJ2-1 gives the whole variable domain DAGVTQSPTHLIKTRGQQVTLRCSPKSGHDTVSWYQQALGQGPQFIFQYYEEEERQRGNFPDRFSGHQFPNYSSELNVNALLLGDSALYLCASSPGTPWQFFGPGTRLTVL.

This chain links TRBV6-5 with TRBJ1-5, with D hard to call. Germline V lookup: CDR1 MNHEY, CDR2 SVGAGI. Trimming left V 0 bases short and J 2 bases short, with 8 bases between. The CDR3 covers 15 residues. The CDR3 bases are TGTGCCAGCAGTTACTCCCCGACCGGCAATCAGCCCCAGCATTTT. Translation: CASSYSPTGNQPQHF.

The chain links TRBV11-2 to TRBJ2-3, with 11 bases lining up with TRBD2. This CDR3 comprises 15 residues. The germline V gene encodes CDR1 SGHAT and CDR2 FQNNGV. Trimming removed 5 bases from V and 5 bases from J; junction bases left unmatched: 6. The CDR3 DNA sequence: TGTGCCAGCAGCACAACTAGCGGGGGAGGAGATACGCAGTATTTT. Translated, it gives CASSTTSGGGDTQYF.

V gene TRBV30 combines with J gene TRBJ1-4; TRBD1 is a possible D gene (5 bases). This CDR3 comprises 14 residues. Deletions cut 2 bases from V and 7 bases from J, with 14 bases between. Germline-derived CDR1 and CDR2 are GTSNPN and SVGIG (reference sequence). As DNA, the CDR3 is TGTGCCTGGAGTCGACAGACAAGTGGTGAAAAACTGTTTTTT. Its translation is CAWSRQTSGEKLFF. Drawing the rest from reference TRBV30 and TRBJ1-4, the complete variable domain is SQTIHQWPATLVQPVGSPLSLECTVEGTSNPNLYWYRQAAGRGLQLLFYSVGIGQISSEVPQNLSASRPQDRQFILSSKKLLLSDSGFYLCAWSRQTSGEKLFFGSGTQLSVL.

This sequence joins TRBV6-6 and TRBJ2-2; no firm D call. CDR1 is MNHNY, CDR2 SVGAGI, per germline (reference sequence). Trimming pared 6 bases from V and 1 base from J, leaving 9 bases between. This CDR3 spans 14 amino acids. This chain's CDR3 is CASRLERNTGELFF. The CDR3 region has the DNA TGTGCCAGCAGGTTAGAGAGGAACACCGGGGAGCTGTTTTTT.

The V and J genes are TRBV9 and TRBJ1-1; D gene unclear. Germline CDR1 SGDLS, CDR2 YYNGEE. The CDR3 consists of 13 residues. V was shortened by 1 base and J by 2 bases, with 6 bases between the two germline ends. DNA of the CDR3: TGTGCCAGCAGCGTACGACCTAACACTGAAGCTTTCTTT. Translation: CASSVRPNTEAFF.

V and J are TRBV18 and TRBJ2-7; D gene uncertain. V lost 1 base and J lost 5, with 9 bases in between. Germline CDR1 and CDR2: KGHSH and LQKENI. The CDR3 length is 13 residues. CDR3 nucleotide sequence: TGTGCCAGCTCACCACTCTCGGACCACGAGCAGTACTTC. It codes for CASSPLSDHEQYF.

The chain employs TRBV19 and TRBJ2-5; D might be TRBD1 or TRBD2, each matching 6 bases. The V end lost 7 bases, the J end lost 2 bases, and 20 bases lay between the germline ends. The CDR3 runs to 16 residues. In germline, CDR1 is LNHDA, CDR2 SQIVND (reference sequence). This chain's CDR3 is CASKPRGTPAQETQYF. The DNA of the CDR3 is TGTGCCAGTAAGCCCCGGGGGACACCGGCGCAAGAGACCCAGTACTTC.

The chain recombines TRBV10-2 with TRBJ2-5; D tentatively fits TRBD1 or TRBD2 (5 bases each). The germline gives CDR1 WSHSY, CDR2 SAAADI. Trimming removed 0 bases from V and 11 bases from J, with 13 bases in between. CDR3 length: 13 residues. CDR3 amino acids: CASSESGLGEQYF. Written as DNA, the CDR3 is TGCGCCAGCAGTGAGTCGGGGCTGGGGGAGCAGTACTTC.

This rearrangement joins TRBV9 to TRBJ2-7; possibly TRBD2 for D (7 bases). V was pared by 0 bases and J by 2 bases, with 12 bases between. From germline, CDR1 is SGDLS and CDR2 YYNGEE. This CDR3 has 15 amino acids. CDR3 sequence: CASSVEAGATYEQYF. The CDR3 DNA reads TGTGCCAGCAGCGTAGAGGCGGGGGCAACCTACGAGCAGTACTTC.

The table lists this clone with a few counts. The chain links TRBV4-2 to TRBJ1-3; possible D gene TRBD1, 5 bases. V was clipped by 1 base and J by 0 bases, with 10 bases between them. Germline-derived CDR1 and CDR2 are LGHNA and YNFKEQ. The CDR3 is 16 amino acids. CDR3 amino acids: CASSQVSGTSGNTIYF. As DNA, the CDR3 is TGTGCCAGCAGCCAAGTCTCAGGGACCTCTGGAAACACCATATATTTT.

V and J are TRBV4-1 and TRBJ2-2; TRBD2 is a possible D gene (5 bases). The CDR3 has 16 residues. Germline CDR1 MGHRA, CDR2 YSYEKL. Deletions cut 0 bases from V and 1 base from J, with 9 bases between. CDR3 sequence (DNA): TGCGCCAGCAGCCAAGATCTTGGACTGAACACCGGGGAGCTGTTTTTT. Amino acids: CASSQDLGLNTGELFF.

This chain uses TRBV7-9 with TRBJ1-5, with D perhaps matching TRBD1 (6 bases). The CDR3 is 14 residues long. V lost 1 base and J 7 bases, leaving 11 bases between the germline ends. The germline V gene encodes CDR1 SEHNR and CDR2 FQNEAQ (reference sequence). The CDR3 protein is CASSLESGEQPQHF. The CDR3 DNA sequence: TGTGCCAGCAGCTTAGAGTCAGGGGAACAGCCCCAGCATTTT. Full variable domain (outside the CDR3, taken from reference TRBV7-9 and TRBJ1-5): DTGVSQNPRHKITKRGQNVTFRCDPISEHNRLYWYRQTLGQGPEFLTYFQNEAQLEKSRLLSDRFSAERPKGSFSTLEIQRTEQGDSAMYLCASSLESGEQPQHFGDGTRLSIL.

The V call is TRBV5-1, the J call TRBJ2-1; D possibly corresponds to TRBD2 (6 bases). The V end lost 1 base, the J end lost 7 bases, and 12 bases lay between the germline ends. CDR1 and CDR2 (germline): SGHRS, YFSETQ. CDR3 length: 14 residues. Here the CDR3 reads CASSLSGEANEQFF. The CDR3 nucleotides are TGCGCCAGCAGCTTGTCGGGGGAGGCAAATGAGCAGTTCTTC.

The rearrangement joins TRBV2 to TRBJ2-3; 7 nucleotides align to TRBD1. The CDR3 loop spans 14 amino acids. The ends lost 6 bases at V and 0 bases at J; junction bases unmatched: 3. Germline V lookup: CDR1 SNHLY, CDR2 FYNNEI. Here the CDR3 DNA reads TGTGCCAGCAGGGGACAGCCTAGCACAGATACGCAGTATTTT. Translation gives CASRGQPSTDTQYF.

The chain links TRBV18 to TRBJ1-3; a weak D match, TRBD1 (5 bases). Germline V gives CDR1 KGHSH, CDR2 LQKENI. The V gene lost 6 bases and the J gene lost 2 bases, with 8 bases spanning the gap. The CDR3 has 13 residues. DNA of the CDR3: TGTGCCAGCTCGGAGGGGACTGGAAACACCATATATTTT. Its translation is CASSEGTGNTIYF.

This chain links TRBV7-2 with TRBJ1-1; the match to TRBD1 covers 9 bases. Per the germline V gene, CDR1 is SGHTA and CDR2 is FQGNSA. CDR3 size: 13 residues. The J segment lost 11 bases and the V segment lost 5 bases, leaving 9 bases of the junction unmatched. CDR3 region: CASSRGTGGKAFF. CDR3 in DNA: TGTGCCAGCAGCCGGGGTACAGGGGGCAAGGCTTTCTTT.

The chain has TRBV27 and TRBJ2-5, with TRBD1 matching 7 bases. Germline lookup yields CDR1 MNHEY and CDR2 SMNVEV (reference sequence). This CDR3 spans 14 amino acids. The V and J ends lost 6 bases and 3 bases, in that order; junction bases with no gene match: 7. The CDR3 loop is CASSKGQNEETQYF. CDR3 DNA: TGTGCCAGCAGCAAGGGACAGAACGAAGAGACCCAGTACTTC.

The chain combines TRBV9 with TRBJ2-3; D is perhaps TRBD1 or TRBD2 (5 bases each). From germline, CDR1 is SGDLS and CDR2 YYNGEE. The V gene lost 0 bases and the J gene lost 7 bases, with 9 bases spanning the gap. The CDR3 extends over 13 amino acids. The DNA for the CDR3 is TGTGCCAGCAGCGTAGGCAGGGAGAATACGCAGTATTTT. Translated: CASSVGRENTQYF.

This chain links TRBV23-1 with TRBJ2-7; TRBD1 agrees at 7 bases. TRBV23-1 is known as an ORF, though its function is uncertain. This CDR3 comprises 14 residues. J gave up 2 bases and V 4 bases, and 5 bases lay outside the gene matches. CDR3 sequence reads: CASSRGQWPYEQYF. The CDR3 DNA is TGCGCCAGCAGTCGGGGACAGTGGCCCTACGAGCAGTACTTC.

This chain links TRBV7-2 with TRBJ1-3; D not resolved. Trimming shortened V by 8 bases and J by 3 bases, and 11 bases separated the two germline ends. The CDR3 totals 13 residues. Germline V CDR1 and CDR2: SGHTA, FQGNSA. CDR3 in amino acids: CASGQSSGNTIYF. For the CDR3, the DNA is TGTGCCAGCGGTCAGAGCAGTGGAAACACCATATATTTT. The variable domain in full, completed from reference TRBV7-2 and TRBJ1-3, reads GAGVSQSPSNKVTEKGKDVELRCDPISGHTALYWYRQSLGQGLEFLIYFQGNSAPDKSGLPSDRFSAERTGGSVSTLTIQRTQQEDSAVYLCASGQSSGNTIYFGEGSWLTVV.

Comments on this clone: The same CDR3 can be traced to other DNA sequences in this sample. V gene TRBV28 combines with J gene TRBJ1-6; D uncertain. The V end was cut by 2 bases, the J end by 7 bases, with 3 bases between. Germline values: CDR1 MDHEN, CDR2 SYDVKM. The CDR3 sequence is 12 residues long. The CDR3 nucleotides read TGTGCCAGCAGTTTACTAAATTCACCCCTCCACTTT. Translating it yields CASSLLNSPLHF.

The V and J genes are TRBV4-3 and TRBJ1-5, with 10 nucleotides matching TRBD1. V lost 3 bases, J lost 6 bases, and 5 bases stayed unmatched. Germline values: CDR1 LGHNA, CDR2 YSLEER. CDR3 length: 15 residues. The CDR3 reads CASSQGTGVGQPQHF. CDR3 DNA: TGCGCCAGCAGCCAGGGGACAGGGGTGGGTCAGCCCCAGCATTTT.